A single sample is the source of the 18 T cell receptor beta chains below, sequenced in a study of blood T cell repertoires in COVID-19. Repertoires were generated with immunoSEQ multiplex PCR, while TCRdb's copy carries only in-frame clones and drops some. This sample has about 260,000 clones; roughly 88% occur once, and the top ten carry approximately 0.7%. The sample was peripheral blood. Source of these receptors: a human donor in a cohort sampled during active COVID-19.

The V and J genes are TRBV6-5 and TRBJ2-5, with a weak D call TRBD2 (6 bases). Germline-derived CDR1 and CDR2 are MNHEY and SVGAGI. The CDR3 has 14 residues. The germline V and J ends were trimmed by 7 bases and 5 bases, with 17 bases remaining between them. The CDR3 protein is CASNRGSFGETQYF. The CDR3 region has the DNA TGTGCCAGCAACCGGGGGAGCTTTGGGGAGACCCAGTACTTC.

The rearrangement links TRBV3-1 (or the pseudogene TRBV3-2) to TRBJ2-7; a possible D gene is TRBD1 (5 bases). From germline, CDR1 is LGHDT and CDR2 YNNKEL (reference sequence). The CDR3 runs to 11 residues. V was clipped by 4 bases and J by 7 bases, with 8 bases between them. Here the CDR3 reads CASSPRQEQYF. DNA of the CDR3: TGTGCCAGCAGCCCTAGACAGGAGCAGTACTTC.

This CDR3 reads CAVQGSPYEQYF. In DNA form, the CDR3 reads TGTGCCGTACAGGGGTCCCCCTACGAGCAGTACTTC. The genes are TRBV27 and TRBJ2-7; 7 bases fit TRBD1. The V segment lost 11 bases and the J segment 2 bases; nucleotides outside the gene matches: 6. Germline CDR1 is MNHEY and CDR2 is SMNVEV (reference sequence). The CDR3 is made up of 12 amino acids.

The table lists this clone with a count of one. V and J are TRBV4-3 and TRBJ2-6, with D perhaps matching TRBD2 (6 bases). Looked up from germline, CDR1 is LGHNA and CDR2 is YSLEER. CDR3 size: 17 residues. Trimming took off 5 bases at V and 2 bases at J, with 16 bases between the two ends. This CDR3 reads CASSAQVSGAGANVLTF. The CDR3 DNA reads TGCGCCAGCAGCGCACAGGTATCGGGGGCTGGGGCCAACGTCCTGACTTTC.

V usage is TRBV11-3 and J usage is TRBJ1-1; D perhaps matches TRBD1 (6 bases). The CDR3 extends over 16 amino acids. V lost 5 bases and J 1 base, leaving 17 bases between the germline ends. Germline-derived CDR1 and CDR2 are SGHNT and YENEEA. CDR3 residues: CASSLTGKRTNTEAFF. Written as DNA, the CDR3 is TGTGCCAGCAGCCTAACAGGGAAAAGAACGAACACTGAAGCTTTCTTT.

This chain links TRBV15 with TRBJ2-7, with D unresolved. The CDR3 covers 12 residues. V shed 0 bases and J shed 4 bases, with 4 bases lying between them. Germline V gene lookup returns CDR1 LNHNV and CDR2 YYDKDF (reference sequence). CDR3 region: CATSRDYYEQYF. CDR3 coding DNA: TGTGCCACCAGCAGAGACTATTACGAGCAGTACTTC.

The chain links TRBV7-8 to TRBJ2-1; 11 bases are shared with TRBD2. From germline, CDR1 is SGHVS and CDR2 FQNEAQ. CDR3 length: 14 amino acids. V lost 2 bases, J lost 7 bases, and 1 base stayed unmatched. CDR3 loop: CASSLTSGRNEQFF. The CDR3 DNA reads TGTGCCAGCAGCTTAACTAGCGGGAGAAATGAGCAGTTCTTC.

The CDR3 DNA sequence: TGTGCCTGGAGTGTTTCACTTCTCGAAGCTTTCTTT. This translates into CAWSVSLLEAFF. The chain carries TRBV30 and TRBJ1-1; no reliable D call. The CDR3 runs to 12 residues. Germline assignment: CDR1 GTSNPN and CDR2 SVGIG (reference sequence). Trimming took 0 bases from V and 8 from J, leaving 10 bases between them.

The CDR3 reads CASSRGVTGYRNTIYF. The CDR3 region has the DNA TGTGCCAGCAGCCGGGGGGTAACGGGATACCGTAACACCATATATTTT. The chain joins TRBV11-2 to TRBJ1-3; weak D call: TRBD1 (5 bases). V was cut by 5 bases and J by 7 bases, with 21 bases left in between. Per the germline V gene, CDR1 is SGHAT and CDR2 is FQNNGV. The CDR3 runs to 16 residues. The full variable domain, completed using reference TRBV11-2 and TRBJ1-3, is EAGVAQSPRYKIIEKRQSVAFWCNPISGHATLYWYQQILGQGPKLLIQFQNNGVVDDSQLPKDRFSAERLKGVDSTLKIQPAKLEDSAVYLCASSRGVTGYRNTIYFGEGSWLTVV.

The chain employs TRBV28 and TRBJ2-7; 7 positions match TRBD1. CDR3 length: 15 residues. The J segment lost 3 bases and the V segment lost 5 bases, leaving 10 bases of the junction unmatched. Germline CDR1 MDHEN, CDR2 SYDVKM. The CDR3 region is CASSLRTGGYYEQYF. Here the CDR3 DNA reads TGTGCCAGCAGTCTGAGGACAGGAGGCTACTACGAGCAGTACTTC.

The V gene is TRBV2, the J gene TRBJ1-1; D gene ambiguous. CDR1 SNHLY and CDR2 FYNNEI come from the germline V gene. The V end was cut by 6 bases, the J end by 4 bases, with 21 bases between. The CDR3 extends over 16 amino acids. DNA for the CDR3: TGTGCCAGCAGCGCGTTGAAGATCGGGGTAGGCACTGAAGCTTTCTTT. It translates to CASSALKIGVGTEAFF.

The chain uses TRBV6-5 and TRBJ1-4; the D is unclear. V was trimmed by 2 bases and J by 7 bases, leaving 5 bases between them. The germline V gene encodes CDR1 MNHEY and CDR2 SVGAGI. This CDR3 is 12 amino acids long. The CDR3 DNA follows: TGTGCCAGCAGTTACCTTCTTGAAAAACTGTTTTTT. It yields the protein CASSYLLEKLFF.

The rearrangement joins TRBV12-5 to TRBJ1-1, with D perhaps matching TRBD1 (5 bases). V was pared by 2 bases and J by 5 bases, with 18 bases between. The germline V gene has CDR1 LGHNT and CDR2 FRNRAP. The CDR3 spans 16 residues. The CDR3 DNA sequence: TGTGCTAGTGGTTTGATCCTGGGGCAATTCGGTACTGAAGCTTTCTTT. The encoded protein is CASGLILGQFGTEAFF.

V usage is TRBV4-1 and J usage is TRBJ1-5; 9 bases are a match to TRBD1. V lost 3 bases to trimming and J lost 3 bases; unmatched junction nucleotides: 6. From germline, CDR1 is MGHRA and CDR2 YSYEKL. The CDR3 runs 16 residues. CDR3 bases: TGCGCCAGCAGCCAGAACGACAGGGGGGACAATCAGCCCCAGCATTTT. Protein: CASSQNDRGDNQPQHF.

The chain links TRBV21-1 to TRBJ1-2; the D segment call TRBD1 is taken from the table without a DNA check. TRBV21-1 is given as a pseudogene. The CDR3 has 15 amino acids. The CDR3 bases are TGTGCCAGCAGTATTCGCTCCCTGGGCCCTTATGGCTACACCTTC. Amino acid sequence: CASSIRSLGPYGYTF.

As DNA, the CDR3 is TGTGCCAGCAGCTCCAAGGGGAGCAGGGGTATGAACACTGAAGCTTTCTTT. Its translation: CASSSKGSRGMNTEAFF. This chain connects TRBV21-1 to TRBJ1-1; the D call TRBD1 from the table was never checked on the DNA. TRBV21-1 represents a pseudogene. This CDR3 is built from 17 residues.

There are a few counts of this clone. V usage is TRBV28 and J usage is TRBJ1-6, with D unclear. This CDR3 has 13 amino acids. Trimming cost V 2 bases and J 7 bases, with 6 bases left between them. Germline V gene data show CDR1 as MDHEN and CDR2 as SYDVKM. The CDR3 DNA follows: TGTGCCAGCAGTTTAAACAGCAATTCACCCCTCCACTTT. This sequence encodes CASSLNSNSPLHF.

The chain uses TRBV5-1 and TRBJ2-1; 16 nucleotides align to TRBD2. Germline V gene sequence: CDR1 SGHRS, CDR2 YFSETQ. V trimming: 3 bases; J trimming: 10 bases; junction bases outside the gene matches: 13. The CDR3 is 18 amino acids. CDR3 region: CASSSPGLAGGPVGEQFF. The CDR3, as DNA: TGCGCCAGCAGCTCCCCGGGACTAGCGGGAGGGCCGGTCGGGGAGCAGTTCTTC.